Below, one T cell receptor beta chain is given with its context. Its antigen is unknown. This entry is derived from a study of identical twins. Trimming removed 6 bases from V and 5 bases from J, with 17 bases in between. The germline gives CDR1 DFQATT, CDR2 SNEGSKA (reference sequence). The CDR3 extends over 13 amino acids. Using its own MiXCR run on the 5' RACE reads, TCRdb lists one record per CDR3 protein. Of 350,000 to 600,000 distinct CDR3 sequences listed, approximately 15% are singletons. Study results and limitations: Memory repertoires lacked the insertion deficit that abundant cord blood beta clonotypes showed.

Another study also made use of these data, one on yellow fever vaccine responses in identical twins.

The origin of this receptor is a woman in her late teens or twenties in good health. The sample consisted of CD4+ T cells sorted from blood. This rearrangement joins TRBV20-1 to TRBJ2-7, with D perhaps TRBD1 or TRBD2 (5 bases each). This CDR3 is CSAAPGPRNEQYF. The CDR3 nucleotides read TGCAGTGCCGCACCGGGACCTAGGAACGAGCAGTACTTC.